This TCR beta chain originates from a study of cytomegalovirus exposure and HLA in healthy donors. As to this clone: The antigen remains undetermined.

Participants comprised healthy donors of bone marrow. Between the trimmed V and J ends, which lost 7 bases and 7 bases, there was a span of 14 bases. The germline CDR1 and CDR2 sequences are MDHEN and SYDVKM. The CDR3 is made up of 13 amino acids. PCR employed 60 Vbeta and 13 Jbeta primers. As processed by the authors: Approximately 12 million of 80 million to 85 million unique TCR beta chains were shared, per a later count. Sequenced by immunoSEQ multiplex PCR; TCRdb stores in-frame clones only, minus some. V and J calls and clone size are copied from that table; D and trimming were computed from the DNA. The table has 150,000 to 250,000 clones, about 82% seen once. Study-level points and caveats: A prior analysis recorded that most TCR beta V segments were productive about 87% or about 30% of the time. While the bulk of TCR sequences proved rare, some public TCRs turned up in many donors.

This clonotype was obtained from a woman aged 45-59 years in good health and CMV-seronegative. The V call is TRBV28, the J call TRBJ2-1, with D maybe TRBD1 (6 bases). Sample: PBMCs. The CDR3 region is CASTLQGGNEQFF. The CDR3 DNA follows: TGTGCCAGCACTCTACAGGGTGGAAATGAGCAGTTCTTC.